Listed below are T cell receptor beta chains from one sample, sequenced in a study of cytomegalovirus exposure and HLA in healthy donors. Assay: immunoSEQ multiplex PCR; the TCRdb copy retains only in-frame clones and omits some. The profile covers about 160,000 clones, with 80% to 85% appearing a single time and over 0.85% taken by the ten largest. Sequencing used PBMCs. The receptors were sampled from a girl between 2 and 10 years old in good health and CMV-seropositive. The CDR3 runs from the conserved cysteine through the conserved F or W.

v_gene,j_gene,CDR3aa
TRBV11-2,TRBJ2-2,CASSLVPQKAGELFF
TRBV5-1,TRBJ2-1,CASSWTSSYNEQFF
TRBV6-1,TRBJ1-5,CASSAQGGNQPQHF
TRBV18,TRBJ2-2,CASSPVDGTSGRTGELFF
TRBV19,TRBJ2-1,CASSIRPSGYFYNEQFF
TRBV15,TRBJ1-1,CATSRDRGVGNTEAFF
TRBV2,TRBJ2-3,CASRRGGQGAGDTQYF
TRBV9,TRBJ2-3,CASSAEGLAGVTDTQYF
TRBV5-6,TRBJ2-2,CASSLDRFRTGELFF
TRBV2,TRBJ2-5,CASFGVRTQETQYF
TRBV30,TRBJ2-1,CACPGQGINEQFF
TRBV9,TRBJ2-5,CASSVGLGQRTTYQETQYF
TRBV9,TRBJ1-2,CASSVGENYGYTF
TRBV5-1,TRBJ1-1,CASSLGTALLNTEAFF
TRBV4-1,TRBJ2-5,CASSQGLFSGQGYETQYF
TRBV2,TRBJ1-5,CASRTGRNQPQHF
TRBV28,TRBJ2-2,CASRAGLRTGELFF
TRBV10-3,TRBJ2-1,CAIRSGPSSYNEQFF
TRBV27,TRBJ1-2,CASLILRELVEYGYTF
TRBV5-1,TRBJ2-7,CASSHPATGEQYF
TRBV19,TRBJ1-5,CASSTTGASGYQPQHF
TRBV6-5,TRBJ1-1,CASSYGMGYTEAFF
TRBV5-6,TRBJ2-7,CASTLGGTGAYEQYF
TRBV28,TRBJ1-4,CASSPTFATNEKLFF
TRBV11-1,TRBJ1-1,CASSLYRDTEAFF
TRBV7-9,TRBJ2-1,CASSISGSSYNEQFF
TRBV4-1,TRBJ1-6,CASSQFARLDSPLHF